The next 9 T cell receptor beta chains were all read from a single sample in a study of CD8 T cells in Susac syndrome. RNA was extracted with the RNeasy kit, and a quantity of 0.5 to 1 ug was reverse transcribed using random hexamers. In TCRdb, the immunoSEQ multiplex PCR reads were re-called with MiXCR into one record per CDR3 protein. The data contain 130,000 or so distinct CDR3 sequences, roughly 80% of them singletons. Sequences were obtained from CD8+ T cells from PBMCs. All receptors derive from a human donor with multiple sclerosis.

The V call is TRBV6-5, the J call TRBJ1-4, with 7 bases lining up with TRBD1. The CDR3 runs 15 residues. The J segment lost 5 bases and the V segment lost 6 bases, leaving 9 bases of the junction unmatched. Germline CDR1 MNHEY, CDR2 SVGAGI. The CDR3 DNA sequence: TGTGCCAGCAGACCCTACAGGGGAGACAATGAAAAACTGTTTTTT. Translation gives CASRPYRGDNEKLFF.

This chain links TRBV7-9 with TRBJ2-7; a weak D match, TRBD2 (6 bases). The germline CDR1 and CDR2 sequences are SEHNR and FQNEAQ (reference sequence). Trimming removed 5 bases at V and 7 bases at J, with 12 bases between. This CDR3 comprises 12 residues. The CDR3 DNA follows: TGTGCCAGCAGCCAGGGACTGCGGGAGCAGTACGTC. It encodes CASSQGLREQYV.

The chain joins TRBV19 to TRBJ1-1; no clear D gene. CDR1 is LNHDA, CDR2 SQIVND, per germline (reference sequence). Trimming took 5 bases from V and 4 from J, leaving 11 bases between them. This CDR3 contains 13 residues. The DNA for the CDR3 is TGTGCCAGTAGTCTATACCCCGGCACTGAAGCTTTCTTT. Translated, it gives CASSLYPGTEAFF.

CDR3 nucleotide sequence: TGTGCCAGCAGCTTGGGGAGCGGGAGACCAACCTACGAGCAGTACGTC. This sequence encodes CASSLGSGRPTYEQYV. The genes are TRBV5-4 and TRBJ2-7; 8 positions agree with TRBD2. V was pared by 0 bases and J by 2 bases, with 7 bases of the junction left unmatched. Germline-derived CDR1 and CDR2 are SGHNT and YYREEE (reference sequence). The CDR3 runs to 16 residues.

The V call is TRBV12-3 or TRBV12-4, the J call TRBJ2-3; D uncertain. This CDR3 is built from 13 residues. The ends were cut back, 2 bases at V and 4 bases at J, with 7 bases in the middle. The CDR3 here is CASSLRVADTQYF. CDR3 in DNA: TGTGCCAGCAGTTTACGGGTGGCAGATACGCAGTATTTT.

J is TRBJ2-4 and V is TRBV7-2; the D gene could be TRBD1 or TRBD2 (5 bases each). The V end lost 4 bases, the J end lost 3 bases, and 10 bases lay between the germline ends. Germline CDR1 and CDR2: SGHTA and FQGNSA. The CDR3 runs to 14 residues. CDR3 sequence: CASSSGTYKNIQYF. The CDR3 DNA follows: TGTGCCAGCAGCTCCGGGACCTACAAAAACATTCAGTACTTC.

The chain links TRBV29-1 to TRBJ2-1; no firm D call. Germline-derived CDR1 and CDR2 are SQVTM and ANQGSEA. The CDR3 has 13 residues. V lost 3 bases to trimming and J lost 1 base, with 7 bases between them. The CDR3 DNA reads TGCAGCGTTGACCCCGCATCCTACAATGAGCAGTTCTTC. It is translated as CSVDPASYNEQFF.

The V and J genes are TRBV7-8 and TRBJ2-5, with 9 bases identical to TRBD1. Unmatched junction bases numbered 15, after V lost 5 bases and J lost 5 bases. CDR1 SGHVS and CDR2 FQNEAQ come from the germline V gene. This CDR3 comprises 17 residues. The CDR3: CASSEPDRGPVQETQYF. The DNA of the CDR3 is TGTGCCAGCAGCGAACCGGACAGGGGCCCAGTACAGGAGACCCAGTACTTC.

The chain couples TRBV5-1 to TRBJ2-7; D is unresolved. V was cut by 5 bases and J by 3 bases, with 15 bases left in between. This CDR3 is built from 14 residues. Germline values: CDR1 SGHRS, CDR2 YFSETQ. The CDR3 nucleotides read TGCGCCAGCAGTTGGGCGGCAGGTGACTACGAGCAGTACTTC. Amino acid sequence: CASSWAAGDYEQYF.